The next 15 T cell receptor beta chains were all read from a single sample in a study of blood T cell repertoires in COVID-19. Here immunoSEQ multiplex PCR was the method, and the copy in TCRdb shows in-frame clones only, minus some. Of 150,000 to 190,000 clones detected, around 84% appear once; the ten largest clones hold 7.3%. The source material was PBMCs or T cells enriched from blood (not recorded which). These TCRs come from a man aged 50-60 years who had recovered from COVID-19.

The chain is built from TRBV4-2 and TRBJ1-2; 7 positions agree with TRBD1. The ends lost 0 bases at V and 3 bases at J; junction bases unmatched: 4. Germline CDR1 reads LGHNA; CDR2 reads YNFKEQ. The CDR3 covers 15 residues. For the CDR3, the DNA is TGTGCCAGCAGCCAAGACGGACAGGCCGACTATGGCTACACCTTC. Amino acid sequence: CASSQDGQADYGYTF.

CDR3 protein: CASSQDLLPPTDTQYF. The CDR3 DNA is TGTGCCAGCAGCCAAGACCTTCTCCCTCCCACAGATACGCAGTATTTT. The chain uses TRBV14 and TRBJ2-3, with unresolved D. V lost 0 bases, J lost 2 bases, and 12 bases lay in between. This CDR3 has 16 residues. Germline CDR1 and CDR2: SGHDN and FVKESK.

This clone appeared a few times. V is TRBV6-5 and J is TRBJ2-7; no firm D call. The CDR3 extends over 16 amino acids. The V gene's germline CDR1 is MNHEY and CDR2 SVGAGI. V lost 2 bases, J lost 0 bases, and 14 bases lay in between. CDR3 protein: CASSYGLTLSSYEQYF. CDR3 DNA: TGTGCCAGCAGTTACGGGCTCACTCTGAGCTCCTACGAGCAGTACTTC.

The chain carries TRBV29-1 and TRBJ2-4, with 8 bases aligning to TRBD2. The CDR3 loop spans 16 amino acids. Germline V gene data show CDR1 as SQVTM and CDR2 as ANQGSEA. V lost 4 bases and J lost 0; bases outside the gene matches: 8. The CDR3 coding sequence is TGCAGCGTTGGAGCGGGGGCCCCTTTAGCCAAAAACATTCAGTACTTC. Protein product: CSVGAGAPLAKNIQYF.

This sequence joins TRBV4-2 and TRBJ1-2, with 7 bases matching TRBD1. After removal of 1 base from V and 4 bases from J, the junction contained 15 bases not matched to a gene. CDR1 is LGHNA and CDR2 is YNFKEQ in the germline V gene. This CDR3 is built from 18 residues. This CDR3 is CASSQAPGQRTFSYGYTF. DNA for the CDR3: TGTGCCAGCAGCCAAGCCCCGGGACAGCGAACTTTCAGCTATGGCTACACCTTC.

This clone occurred a few times. The chain employs TRBV25-1 and TRBJ1-3; a possible D gene is TRBD1 (5 bases). V gave up 4 bases and J gave up 4 bases, with 11 bases separating them. Germline lookup yields CDR1 MGHDK and CDR2 SYGVNS. This CDR3 contains 14 residues. The CDR3 loop is CASSVGQRGNTIYF. The CDR3 DNA is TGTGCCAGCAGTGTGGGGCAGAGAGGAAACACCATATATTTT. The entire variable domain, with the rest obtained from reference TRBV25-1 and TRBJ1-3, is as follows: EADIYQTPRYLVIGTGKKITLECSQTMGHDKMYWYQQDPGMELHLIHYSYGVNSTEKGDLSSESTVSRIRTEHFPLTLESARPSHTSQYLCASSVGQRGNTIYFGEGSWLTVV.

This clone was counted once. The genes are TRBV5-1 and TRBJ2-3; 10 bases align to TRBD2. The CDR3 contains 16 residues. Germline V gives CDR1 SGHRS, CDR2 YFSETQ. V was pared by 0 bases and J by 3 bases, with 4 bases of the junction left unmatched. CDR3 in amino acids: CASSLAELAGTDTQYF. For the CDR3, the DNA is TGCGCCAGCAGCTTGGCTGAACTAGCGGGGACAGATACGCAGTATTTT. The whole variable domain, filled in from reference TRBV5-1 and TRBJ2-3, reads KAGVTQTPRYLIKTRGQQVTLSCSPISGHRSVSWYQQTPGQGLQFLFEYFSETQRNKGNFPGRFSGRQFSNSRSEMNVSTLELGDSALYLCASSLAELAGTDTQYFGPGTRLTVL.

V gene TRBV19 combines with J gene TRBJ2-7, with 8 bases matching TRBD1. Unmatched junction bases numbered 10, after V lost 7 bases and J lost 2 bases. Germline V gives CDR1 LNHDA, CDR2 SQIVND (reference sequence). This CDR3 has 15 residues. The CDR3 reads CASKYTYRGAYEQYF. CDR3 coding DNA: TGTGCCAGTAAGTACACCTACAGGGGGGCCTACGAGCAGTACTTC.

This chain links TRBV7-3 with TRBJ2-7, with 11 nucleotides matching TRBD2. V lost 0 bases to trimming and J lost 3 bases; unmatched junction nucleotides: 13. This CDR3 is 19 amino acids long. Germline values: CDR1 SGHTA, CDR2 FQGTGA. CDR3 residues: CASSLTQLAGAPPLYEQYF. As DNA, the CDR3 is TGTGCCAGCAGCTTAACCCAACTAGCGGGGGCCCCCCCTCTCTACGAGCAGTACTTC.

The chain employs TRBV3-1 (or the pseudogene TRBV3-2) and TRBJ2-2; weak D call: TRBD2 (5 bases). CDR1 and CDR2 from the germline V gene are LGHDT and YNNKEL (reference sequence). The CDR3 has 15 amino acids. Trimming pared 4 bases from V and 5 bases from J, leaving 14 bases between. The CDR3 nucleotides are TGTGCCAGCAGCCGGAGAGGGTCCAGGACCGGGGAGCTGTTTTTT. Translation: CASSRRGSRTGELFF.

DNA of the CDR3: TGCAGTGCTAGTTTGCCAGGCTACACCGGGGAGCTGTTTTTT. Translated: CSASLPGYTGELFF. The J gene is TRBJ2-2, the V gene TRBV20-1; D is unresolved. The CDR3 is 14 residues long. Between the trimmed V and J ends, which lost 3 bases and 3 bases, there was a span of 11 bases. From germline, CDR1 is DFQATT and CDR2 SNEGSKA (reference sequence).

This chain joins TRBV7-2 and TRBJ2-7, with 7 bases identical to TRBD1. This CDR3 contains 13 residues. Unmatched junction bases numbered 2, after V lost 0 bases and J lost 6 bases. From germline, CDR1 is SGHTA and CDR2 FQGNSA. CDR3 loop: CASSLATGSEQYF. CDR3 bases: TGTGCCAGCAGCTTAGCGACAGGGTCCGAGCAGTACTTC.

The chain links TRBV4-1 to TRBJ1-2; tentatively, D is TRBD1 (5 bases). V lost 2 bases to trimming and J lost 2 bases, with 12 bases between them. Per germline, CDR1 MGHRA and CDR2 YSYEKL. This CDR3 region has 15 residues. The CDR3 protein is CASSQQGKANYGYTF. CDR3 coding DNA: TGCGCCAGCAGCCAACAGGGAAAGGCGAACTATGGCTACACCTTC.

Of note for this clone: It may be a read error: a sequence one base away is much more abundant. Other nucleotide sequences from this sample produce the same CDR3. The V call is TRBV7-9, the J call TRBJ1-3, with D uncertain. CDR1 and CDR2 from the germline V gene are SEHNR and FQNEAQ (reference sequence). The CDR3 spans 17 residues. The CDR3 DNA sequence: TGTGCCAGTAGCTTGCCCCTAGAGACCACCTCTGGAAACACCATATATTTT. Its translation is CASSLPLETTSGNTIYF.

V and J are TRBV30 and TRBJ2-5; 10 bases match TRBD2. Germline loops: CDR1 GTSNPN, CDR2 SVGIG (reference sequence). The trim removed 3 bases at V and 4 bases at J, leaving 17 bases unmatched. This CDR3 is 18 amino acids long. The CDR3 bases are TGTGCCTGGAGCCCGAGGGCCGGGGTAGCGGGGGGAAGAGAGACCCAGTACTTC. Amino acid sequence: CAWSPRAGVAGGRETQYF.